A single sample is the source of the 18 T cell receptor beta chains below, sequenced in a study of T cells in Graves' hyperthyroidism and ophthalmopathy. From RNA transcripts, TCR beta CDR3 regions were amplified. A set of HTBI primers served as the primers for a first-round RT-PCR of the TCR CDR3. MiXCR, run by TCRdb on the multiplex PCR reads, gives a single entry per CDR3 protein. The sample shows over 500,000 distinct CDR3 sequences, approximately 17% of them seen only once. The sequencing input was blood. Receptor source: a woman between 18 and 30 years old with Graves' ophthalmopathy.

This clonotype was seen repeatedly, ten times or more. The chain links TRBV7-3 to TRBJ1-1, with D possibly being TRBD1 (6 bases). The CDR3 runs to 15 residues. The V end was cut by 0 bases, the J end by 3 bases, with 11 bases between. Germline assignment: CDR1 SGHTA and CDR2 FQGTGA. The CDR3: CASSLTRGRDTEAFF. The CDR3 DNA follows: TGTGCCAGCAGCTTAACAAGGGGGAGGGACACTGAAGCTTTCTTT. The entire variable domain, with the rest obtained from reference TRBV7-3 and TRBJ1-1, is as follows: GAGVSQTPSNKVTEKGKYVELRCDPISGHTALYWYRQSLGQGPEFLIYFQGTGAADDSGLPNDRFFAVRPEGSVSTLKIQRTERGDSAVYLCASSLTRGRDTEAFFGQGTRLTVV.

The rearrangement uses TRBV28 and TRBJ2-6; no clear D gene. CDR1 MDHEN and CDR2 SYDVKM come from the germline V gene. Trimming cost V 4 bases and J 0 bases, with 7 bases left between them. CDR3 length equals 15 residues. The CDR3 coding sequence is TGTGCCAGCAGTTACCCCAGCTCTGGGGCCAACGTCCTGACTTTC. This gives the protein CASSYPSSGANVLTF.

The V gene is TRBV6-1, the J gene TRBJ1-3, with 7 bases fitting TRBD1. The V gene's germline CDR1 is MNHNS and CDR2 SASEGT. There are 14 residues in the CDR3. J gave up 0 bases and V 10 bases, and 6 bases lay outside the gene matches. Written as DNA, the CDR3 is TGTGCCACCAAGGGACAGATCTCTGGAAACACCATATATTTT. Amino acids: CATKGQISGNTIYF.

This clonotype was recorded at least ten times. The J gene is TRBJ2-1, the V gene TRBV30; D gene uncertain. CDR1 is GTSNPN, CDR2 SVGIG, per germline (reference sequence). V was clipped by 4 bases and J by 6 bases, with 7 bases between them. The CDR3 runs to 11 residues. The CDR3 DNA follows: TGTGCCTGGATGACTGGCAATGAGCAGTTCTTC. Residues: CAWMTGNEQFF.

The V call is TRBV3-1, the J call TRBJ2-1; weak D call: TRBD1 (5 bases). The CDR3 consists of 16 residues. Germline-derived CDR1 and CDR2 are LGHDT and YNNKEL (reference sequence). V was trimmed by 1 base and J by 5 bases, leaving 15 bases between them. The CDR3 sequence: CASSQVMAGKNNEQFF. The CDR3 nucleotides read TGTGCCAGCAGCCAAGTAATGGCAGGGAAGAACAATGAGCAGTTCTTC.

This clonotype was observed many times. The V and J genes are TRBV28 and TRBJ1-2; D may be TRBD1 (5 bases). CDR3 size: 14 residues. The germline V and J ends were trimmed by 3 bases and 8 bases, with 16 bases remaining between them. Germline V gene sequence: CDR1 MDHEN, CDR2 SYDVKM. CDR3: CASSFWGTPYGYTF. The CDR3 nucleotides read TGTGCCAGCAGTTTCTGGGGGACTCCCTACGGCTACACCTTC.

This clonotype was detected many times. The rearrangement links TRBV2 to TRBJ1-5, with 9 positions matching TRBD1. The germline V gene encodes CDR1 SNHLY and CDR2 FYNNEI. The junction had 3 bases not matched to a gene; V was cut back by 5 bases and J by 1 base. CDR3 length: 15 residues. In DNA, the CDR3 is TGTGCCAGCAGTACTGACAGGGGGAGCAATCAGCCCCAGCATTTT. Its protein product is CASSTDRGSNQPQHF.

At least ten counts were recorded for this clonotype. This chain uses TRBV19 with TRBJ2-1, with 7 positions matching TRBD1. V was clipped by 6 bases and J by 7 bases; unmatched bases: 12. The germline CDR1 and CDR2 sequences are LNHDA and SQIVND (reference sequence). The CDR3 is 15 amino acids. The CDR3 DNA reads as TGTGCCAGTAGCACTGGACAGGCCGCTGGAAATGAGCAGTTCTTC. Protein product: CASSTGQAAGNEQFF.

This clonotype was counted at least ten times. The chain has TRBV3-1 and TRBJ1-1; 9 bases agree with TRBD1. The length of the CDR3 is 15 residues. Trimming removed 3 bases from V and 6 bases from J; junction bases left unmatched: 8. CDR1 is LGHDT and CDR2 is YNNKEL in the germline V gene (reference sequence). The DNA of the CDR3 is TGTGCCAGCAGCCAGAACGGACAGGGGATCCCTGAAGCTTTCTTT. This codes for CASSQNGQGIPEAFF.

This clonotype was counted a few times. V is TRBV30 and J is TRBJ2-3; TRBD2 agrees at 8 bases. CDR1 and CDR2 (germline): GTSNPN, SVGIG (reference sequence). The CDR3 spans 15 residues. Trimming cost V 0 bases and J 2 bases; bases outside gene matches: 4. Here the CDR3 DNA reads TGTGCCTGGAGTGTTGCGGGGGGCCCCACAGATACGCAGTATTTT. This translates into CAWSVAGGPTDTQYF.

The V gene is TRBV9, the J gene TRBJ1-4; tentatively, D is TRBD1 (5 bases). The V and J ends lost 0 bases and 7 bases respectively, with 10 bases between them. The CDR3 contains 14 residues. Germline CDR1 SGDLS, CDR2 YYNGEE. The CDR3 coding sequence is TGTGCCAGCAGCGTAGATGGGGGTGGTGAAAAACTGTTTTTT. It yields the protein CASSVDGGGEKLFF.

The table lists this clonotype with a few counts. V usage is TRBV4-2 and J usage is TRBJ2-1, with 9 bases matching TRBD1. Germline CDR1 reads LGHNA; CDR2 reads YNFKEQ. The CDR3 loop spans 17 amino acids. Germline trimming cut 0 bases from V and 2 bases from J; bases unmatched to any gene: 5. The CDR3 DNA reads as TGTGCCAGCAGCCAAGAGGATTGGGACAGGGCCTACAATGAGCAGTTCTTC. Encoded protein: CASSQEDWDRAYNEQFF.

To note about this clonotype: A much bigger clone sits one base away, suggesting this may be a read error. The CDR3 nucleotides are TGCAGTGCTGCCGACCCTTCTAACTATGGCTACACCTTC. Its protein is CSAADPSNYGYTF. This chain links TRBV20-1 with TRBJ1-2; D unclear. Per germline, CDR1 DFQATT and CDR2 SNEGSKA (reference sequence). Trimming left V 5 bases short and J 0 bases short, with 10 bases between. The CDR3 runs to 13 residues.

In this sample, this clonotype turned up many times. The CDR3 DNA is TGTGCCAGCAGCTTGCAGAGCGGGAGTGGAACAGATACGCAGTATTTT. Its protein product is CASSLQSGSGTDTQYF. The V gene is TRBV5-4, the J gene TRBJ2-3, with TRBD2 identical over 8 bases. This CDR3 region has 16 residues. With 1 base clipped from V and 3 bases from J, the junction kept 7 bases outside the gene matches. The V gene's germline CDR1 is SGHNT and CDR2 YYREEE (reference sequence). The full variable domain, in which reference TRBV5-4 and TRBJ2-3 provide the parts outside the CDR3, is ETGVTQSPTHLIKTRGQQVTLRCSSQSGHNTVSWYQQALGQGPQFIFQYYREEENGRGNFPPRFSGLQFPNYSSELNVNALELDDSALYLCASSLQSGSGTDTQYFGPGTRLTVL.

This clonotype occurred many times. This chain uses TRBV7-9 with TRBJ2-1; a possible D gene is TRBD2 (5 bases). The germline gives CDR1 SEHNR, CDR2 FQNEAQ (reference sequence). V lost 4 bases and J lost 12, with 16 bases in between. The CDR3 contains 13 residues. DNA for the CDR3: TGTGCCAGCAGCTCAAGCCCTCGAGGAGGGCAGTTCTTC. It yields the protein CASSSSPRGGQFF.

This clonotype came up a few times. This sequence joins TRBV5-1 and TRBJ2-7; the match to TRBD2 covers 10 bases. Unmatched junction bases numbered 5, after V lost 0 bases and J lost 2 bases. The length of the CDR3 is 16 residues. The germline V gene encodes CDR1 SGHRS and CDR2 YFSETQ. The CDR3 protein is CASSLATSGTAYEQYF. In DNA, the CDR3 is TGCGCCAGCAGCTTGGCCACTAGCGGGACCGCCTACGAGCAGTACTTC.

This clonotype was seen only a few times. This rearrangement joins TRBV4-1 to TRBJ1-5; no clear D gene. V was shortened by 0 bases and J by 4 bases, with 10 bases between the two germline ends. The CDR3 is made up of 15 amino acids. Germline CDR1 reads MGHRA; CDR2 reads YSYEKL. The CDR3 nucleotides are TGCGCCAGCAGCCAAGAGGCGCGGGGAAATCAGCCCCAGCATTTT. It encodes CASSQEARGNQPQHF.

This clonotype was counted at least ten times. V usage is TRBV13 and J usage is TRBJ1-1; D not certain. Between the trimmed V and J ends, which lost 1 base and 5 bases, there was a span of 20 bases. The CDR3 is 17 amino acids. Germline loops: CDR1 PRHDT, CDR2 FYEKMQ (reference sequence). Here the CDR3 reads CASSLEAFRSGWTEAFF. In DNA, the CDR3 is TGTGCCAGCAGCTTAGAGGCCTTCCGATCGGGGTGGACTGAAGCTTTCTTT. The whole variable domain, remainder taken from reference TRBV13 and TRBJ1-1, is AAGVIQSPRHLIKEKRETATLKCYPIPRHDTVYWYQQGPGQDPQFLISFYEKMQSDKGSIPDRFSAQQFSDYHSELNMSSLELGDSALYFCASSLEAFRSGWTEAFFGQGTRLTVV.